The 14 T cell receptor beta chains presented below share a single source sample, sequenced in a study of T-cell reconstitution after alpha-beta-depleted transplantation in children. Unique molecular identifiers were built into the TCRbeta library. MiXCR, run by TCRdb on the PCR reads, gives a single entry per CDR3 protein. Of 250,000 to 300,000 distinct CDR3 sequences in the sample, more than 8% were seen once. The source material was PBMCs from the stem cell graft donor, sampled from the stem cell graft. Receptor source: a human donor who donated a stem cell graft to a child with SCID.

This chain joins TRBV12-3 or TRBV12-4 and TRBJ2-2; no clear D gene. The CDR3 has 14 residues. The V end was cut by 5 bases, the J end by 7 bases, with 14 bases between. DNA for the CDR3: TGTGCCAGCAGTCCCAGGTCCCAGAGCGGGGAGCTGTTTTTT. Its translation is CASSPRSQSGELFF.

This clonotype has only a few counts. The genes are TRBV20-1 and TRBJ1-2; 11 bases line up with TRBD1. The CDR3 contains 13 residues. The V segment lost 3 bases and the J segment 9 bases; nucleotides outside the gene matches: 6. Germline values: CDR1 DFQATT, CDR2 SNEGSKA (reference sequence). The CDR3 bases are TGCAGTGCTAGGACAGGGACAGGGGGGAGCTACACCTTC. This gives the protein CSARTGTGGSYTF.

This clonotype was seen a handful of times. The rearrangement uses TRBV6-5 and TRBJ2-7, with no clear D. Trimming pared 8 bases from V and 6 bases from J, leaving 11 bases between. Germline loops: CDR1 MNHEY, CDR2 SVGAGI. The CDR3 length is 11 residues. The CDR3 protein is CASHGGSEQYF. The CDR3 DNA is TGTGCCAGCCATGGCGGTTCCGAGCAGTACTTC.

The chain has TRBV5-1 and TRBJ2-1; D may match TRBD1 or TRBD2 (5 bases each). CDR3 length: 14 amino acids. Per the germline V gene, CDR1 is SGHRS and CDR2 is YFSETQ. Trimming removed 7 bases at V and 6 bases at J, with 17 bases between. This chain's CDR3 is CASQATTQGNEQFF. CDR3 nucleotide sequence: TGCGCCAGCCAGGCGACTACCCAGGGCAATGAGCAGTTCTTC.

Here the CDR3 DNA reads TGTGCCAGCAGTTCCATCTCCCGCATTCATTATAATTCACCCCTCCACTTT. Amino acid sequence: CASSSISRIHYNSPLHF. The chain has TRBV27 and TRBJ1-6, with D uncertain. V lost 4 bases to trimming and J lost 4 bases, with 17 bases between them. Germline-derived CDR1 and CDR2 are MNHEY and SMNVEV (reference sequence). The CDR3 sequence is 17 residues long.

Only a few counts were recorded for this clonotype. Here the CDR3 reads CASSLGVESVNTEAFF. The CDR3 DNA follows: TGCGCCAGCAGCCTGGGGGTAGAAAGTGTGAACACTGAAGCTTTCTTT. The chain is built from TRBV4-1 and TRBJ1-1; TRBD1 is a possible D gene (5 bases). Trimming cost V 4 bases and J 0 bases, with 15 bases left between them. This CDR3 is built from 16 residues. Germline V CDR1 and CDR2: MGHRA, YSYEKL.

V gene TRBV7-9 combines with J gene TRBJ1-6; 7 bases agree with TRBD1. The CDR3 spans 17 residues. V lost 5 bases and J lost 0; bases outside the gene matches: 7. Germline loops: CDR1 SEHNR, CDR2 FQNEAQ (reference sequence). CDR3: CASSDSGGSSYNSPLHF. The CDR3 bases are TGTGCCAGCAGCGATTCAGGGGGAAGCTCCTATAATTCACCCCTCCACTTT.

The chain employs TRBV2 and TRBJ2-3; D remains unclear. V was clipped by 4 bases and J by 0 bases, with 5 bases between them. This CDR3 spans 13 amino acids. Germline CDR1 is SNHLY and CDR2 is FYNNEI. CDR3 coding DNA: TGTGCCAGCAGTGTTTTCAGCACAGATACGCAGTATTTT. Encoded protein: CASSVFSTDTQYF.

J is TRBJ2-5 and V is TRBV6-5, with D perhaps TRBD1 (5 bases). CDR1 is MNHEY and CDR2 is SVGAGI in the germline V gene. The CDR3 contains 16 residues. Trimming removed 0 bases from V and 5 bases from J, with 16 bases in between. The CDR3: CASSYSPPPRAETQYF. For the CDR3, the DNA is TGTGCCAGCAGTTACTCGCCACCCCCCAGGGCCGAGACCCAGTACTTC.

The genes are TRBV7-9 and TRBJ2-3; D is possibly TRBD2 (5 bases). The CDR3 is made up of 15 amino acids. V was pared by 5 bases and J by 3 bases, with 15 bases between. CDR1 SEHNR and CDR2 FQNEAQ come from the germline V gene (reference sequence). DNA for the CDR3: TGTGCCAGCAGCCGTCCCGAGGGTGGAACAGATACGCAGTATTTT. As protein: CASSRPEGGTDTQYF.

This clonotype has ten or more counts. The rearrangement joins TRBV12-3 or TRBV12-4 to TRBJ2-2; D gene ambiguous. There are 12 residues in the CDR3. V gave up 4 bases and J gave up 9 bases, with 9 bases separating them. The CDR3 DNA reads TGTGCCAGCAGTTCCGGGCTGTGGGAGCTGTTTTTT. This sequence encodes CASSSGLWELFF.

This clonotype was picked up a small number of times. The rearrangement uses TRBV20-1 and TRBJ2-7; 8 bases agree with TRBD2. Germline assignment: CDR1 DFQATT and CDR2 SNEGSKA (reference sequence). V was clipped by 1 base and J by 3 bases; unmatched bases: 5. The CDR3 consists of 14 residues. The chain's CDR3 is CSARVGLAGYEQYF. The DNA of the CDR3 is TGCAGTGCTAGAGTTGGGCTAGCGGGCTACGAGCAGTACTTC.

In its sample, this clonotype was seen a few times. The rearrangement uses TRBV6-1 and TRBJ2-7; the D call may be TRBD1 or TRBD2 (5 bases each). This CDR3 is 12 amino acids long. The ends were cut back, 2 bases at V and 6 bases at J, with 8 bases in the middle. Germline V gives CDR1 MNHNS, CDR2 SASEGT. Here the CDR3 DNA reads TGTGCCAGCAGTGAACGAGGGGTCGAGCAGTACTTC. Translating gives CASSERGVEQYF.

This chain links TRBV5-1 with TRBJ2-3; 7 bases map to TRBD2. CDR3 size: 16 residues. CDR1 and CDR2 (germline): SGHRS, YFSETQ. The V and J ends lost 5 bases and 0 bases, in that order; junction bases with no gene match: 9. The CDR3 sequence is CASRGGLPRSTDTQYF. CDR3 in DNA: TGCGCCAGCAGGGGGGGACTACCCCGTAGCACAGATACGCAGTATTTT.